Listed below are T cell receptor beta chains from one sample, sequenced in a study of Ad26.COV2.S vaccination and SARS-CoV-2 variants. TCRdb's copy holds only in-frame clones and misses some; the assay was immunoSEQ multiplex PCR. The repertoire holds 150,000 to 200,000 clones, with around nine tenths as singletons. Material: peripheral blood, obtained after recovery from COVID-19. The receptor set was obtained from a human donor who had recovered from COVID-19. Each CDR3 is given with its conserved first and last residue. The D gene is left open where the match is weak. The size field is filled for only some rows; it gives once, few, many or a size class.

V gene: TRBV4-2
J gene: TRBJ1-6
D gene: -
clone size: -
CDR3 DNA: TGTGCCAGCAGCGTGGGCCACGTCAATAATTCACCCCTCCACTTT
CDR3 protein: CASSVGHVNNSPLHF

V gene: TRBV27
J gene: TRBJ2-3
D gene: TRBD2
clone size: -
CDR3 DNA: TGTGCCAGCAGTAGTCTAGCGGGAGAAGGCACAGATACGCAGTATTTT
CDR3 protein: CASSSLAGEGTDTQYF

V gene: TRBV5-6
J gene: TRBJ2-5
D gene: TRBD1
clone size: -
CDR3 DNA: TGTGCCAGCAGGGGACAGCGTCTTCAAGAGACCCAGTACTTC
CDR3 protein: CASRGQRLQETQYF

V gene: TRBV7-8
J gene: TRBJ2-1
D gene: -
clone size: -
CDR3 DNA: TGTGCCAGCAGCTTCGGCCCACGGGGATACAATGAGCAGTTCTTC
CDR3 protein: CASSFGPRGYNEQFF

V gene: TRBV4-1
J gene: TRBJ2-7
D gene: TRBD1
clone size: -
CDR3 DNA: TGCGCCAGCAGCCAAAAGGGGCAGGGGGATCACGAGCAGTACTTC
CDR3 protein: CASSQKGQGDHEQYF

V gene: TRBV24-1
J gene: TRBJ2-2
D gene: TRBD1
clone size: -
CDR3 DNA: TGTGCCACCAGTGATTTGAATACCAGAACAGGGGATTACAACACCGGGGAGCTGTTTTTT
CDR3 protein: CATSDLNTRTGDYNTGELFF

V gene: TRBV2
J gene: TRBJ2-6
D gene: -
clone size: -
CDR3 DNA: TGTGCCAGCACAACAGTGTCGGGGGCCAACGTCCTGACTTTC
CDR3 protein: CASTTVSGANVLTF

V gene: TRBV5-1
J gene: TRBJ1-1
D gene: -
clone size: -
CDR3 DNA: TGCGCCAGCAGCCTACAGCCCCTCTCGAACACTGAAGCTTTCTTT
CDR3 protein: CASSLQPLSNTEAFF

V gene: TRBV2
J gene: TRBJ2-7
D gene: -
clone size: few
CDR3 DNA: TGTGCCAGCGGAGGGTTTAGCTACGAGCAGTACTTC
CDR3 protein: CASGGFSYEQYF

V gene: TRBV5-6
J gene: TRBJ2-3
D gene: -
clone size: -
CDR3 DNA: TGTGCCAGCAGCTTGCAACTTCTCACAGATACGCAGTATTTT
CDR3 protein: CASSLQLLTDTQYF

V gene: TRBV19
J gene: TRBJ1-1
D gene: -
clone size: -
CDR3 DNA: TGTGCCAGTAGTATAAATTCCCCGGGACACGCGAACACTGAAGCTTTCTTT
CDR3 protein: CASSINSPGHANTEAFF

V gene: TRBV7-6
J gene: TRBJ2-5
D gene: TRBD2
clone size: -
CDR3 DNA: TGTGCCAGCAGCTTATTATCTAGCGGGGGGGCGGAGACCCAGTACTTC
CDR3 protein: CASSLLSSGGAETQYF

V gene: TRBV11-2
J gene: TRBJ1-2
D gene: -
clone size: -
CDR3 DNA: TGTGCCAGCAGAGGCCCAGGGGCGAGCTATGGCTACACCTTC
CDR3 protein: CASRGPGASYGYTF

V gene: TRBV7-3
J gene: TRBJ2-1
D gene: TRBD2
clone size: few
CDR3 DNA: TGTGCCAGCAGCCGAAGCGGGAGGGCCAGTGAGCAGTTCTTC
CDR3 protein: CASSRSGRASEQFF

V gene: TRBV6-5
J gene: TRBJ1-2
D gene: -
clone size: -
CDR3 DNA: TGTGCCAGCAGAGCATCGGGACGGTTTGGCTACACCTTC
CDR3 protein: CASRASGRFGYTF

V gene: TRBV5-1
J gene: TRBJ1-1
D gene: -
clone size: -
CDR3 DNA: TGCGCCAGCAGCCCCCCGGCGGAGGGATTCGGTACTGAAGCTTTCTTT
CDR3 protein: CASSPPAEGFGTEAFF

V gene: TRBV19
J gene: TRBJ2-1
D gene: -
clone size: -
CDR3 DNA: TGTGCCTCTAGGGGACTTCAAAACAATGAGCAGTTCTTC
CDR3 protein: CASRGLQNNEQFF

V gene: TRBV7-9
J gene: TRBJ2-5
D gene: -
clone size: -
CDR3 DNA: TGTGCCAGCCAAAGAACGACGGGATATTGGGCGATCCAAGAGACCCAGTACTTC
CDR3 protein: CASQRTTGYWAIQETQYF

V gene: TRBV5-1
J gene: TRBJ2-3
D gene: TRBD2
clone size: -
CDR3 DNA: TGCGCCAGCAGCGGGGGGACTAACGCAGATACGCAGTATTTT
CDR3 protein: CASSGGTNADTQYF

V gene: TRBV19
J gene: TRBJ1-2
D gene: TRBD1
clone size: -
CDR3 DNA: TGTGCCAGTAGTATAGGTAGGGACAGGGGAGGTAACTATGGCTACACCTTC
CDR3 protein: CASSIGRDRGGNYGYTF

V gene: TRBV12-3/TRBV12-4
J gene: TRBJ1-1
D gene: -
clone size: -
CDR3 DNA: TGTGCCAGCAGGGGTACAGGGGAAGCTTTCTTT
CDR3 protein: CASRGTGEAFF

V gene: TRBV4-1
J gene: TRBJ1-2
D gene: TRBD1
clone size: -
CDR3 DNA: TGCGCCAGCAGCCCGAGGACAGGGGGCAACGGCTATGGCTACACCTTC
CDR3 protein: CASSPRTGGNGYGYTF

V gene: TRBV3-1/TRBV3-2
J gene: TRBJ2-7
D gene: -
clone size: -
CDR3 DNA: TGTGCCAGCAGCCCGACCCCTTACCACGAGCAGTACTTC
CDR3 protein: CASSPTPYHEQYF

V gene: TRBV28
J gene: TRBJ1-1
D gene: -
clone size: -
CDR3 DNA: TGTGCCAGCAGTTGGGGATCTCAGAACACTGAAGCTTTCTTT
CDR3 protein: CASSWGSQNTEAFF

V gene: TRBV3-1/TRBV3-2
J gene: TRBJ2-7
D gene: TRBD2
clone size: once
CDR3 DNA: TGTGCCAGCAGCCCGACTAGCGCGTACGTCGACGAGCAGTACTTC
CDR3 protein: CASSPTSAYVDEQYF

V gene: TRBV29-1
J gene: TRBJ2-7
D gene: -
clone size: few
CDR3 DNA: TGCAGCGTTGAATATGGGGGCTCCGAGCAGTACTTC
CDR3 protein: CSVEYGGSEQYF

V gene: TRBV7-2
J gene: TRBJ1-5
D gene: -
clone size: -
CDR3 DNA: TGTGCCAGCAGCGACATGGCAGGAGGTCAGCCCCAGCATTTT
CDR3 protein: CASSDMAGGQPQHF

V gene: TRBV19
J gene: TRBJ2-1
D gene: TRBD2
clone size: once
CDR3 DNA: TGTGCCAGTAGTTGGGGGACTAGCGGCCCTCAACGGAATGAGCAGTTCTTC
CDR3 protein: CASSWGTSGPQRNEQFF

V gene: TRBV7-9
J gene: TRBJ2-3
D gene: TRBD2
clone size: -
CDR3 DNA: TGTGCCAGCAGCTCGACTAGCAGCACAGATACGCAGTATTTT
CDR3 protein: CASSSTSSTDTQYF

V gene: TRBV28
J gene: TRBJ2-7
D gene: -
clone size: -
CDR3 DNA: TGTGCCAGCAGGGGAGGGACAGCCTACGAGCAGTACTTC
CDR3 protein: CASRGGTAYEQYF

V gene: TRBV20-1
J gene: TRBJ2-7
D gene: -
clone size: -
CDR3 DNA: TGCAGTGCCAGGACGGGGTACGAGCAGTACTTC
CDR3 protein: CSARTGYEQYF

V gene: TRBV5-1
J gene: TRBJ1-1
D gene: -
clone size: -
CDR3 DNA: TGCGCCAGCAGCTTAACCAATCAGGGGCCGAACACTGAAGCTTTCTTT
CDR3 protein: CASSLTNQGPNTEAFF

V gene: TRBV18
J gene: TRBJ2-5
D gene: -
clone size: -
CDR3 DNA: TGTGCCAGCTCACCCGCTCTCGGGGAGACCCAGTACTTC
CDR3 protein: CASSPALGETQYF

V gene: TRBV2
J gene: TRBJ2-1
D gene: -
clone size: -
CDR3 DNA: TGTGCCAGCAGTGTTCAGGGCGACTACAATGAGCAGTTCTTC
CDR3 protein: CASSVQGDYNEQFF

V gene: TRBV9
J gene: TRBJ2-3
D gene: -
clone size: -
CDR3 DNA: TGTGCCAGCAGCGTAGGGGAGGAAGGGTCCTCCGATACGCAGTATTTT
CDR3 protein: CASSVGEEGSSDTQYF

V gene: TRBV6-1
J gene: TRBJ2-6
D gene: -
clone size: once
CDR3 DNA: TGTGCCAGCAGTGCGTATCCCGGGGCTGGGGCCAACGTCCTGACTTTC
CDR3 protein: CASSAYPGAGANVLTF

V gene: TRBV12-3/TRBV12-4
J gene: TRBJ1-5
D gene: -
clone size: -
CDR3 DNA: TGTGCCAGCAGTTTTGGTCCCGATCAGCCCCAGCATTTT
CDR3 protein: CASSFGPDQPQHF

V gene: TRBV7-3
J gene: TRBJ2-4
D gene: -
clone size: -
CDR3 DNA: TGTGCCAGCAGCTTACAACAGGGCAACATTCAGTACTTC
CDR3 protein: CASSLQQGNIQYF

V gene: TRBV15
J gene: TRBJ1-6
D gene: TRBD1
clone size: -
CDR3 DNA: TGTGCCACCAGCAGAGATCCCCCCGCTGGGACAGGGGCACCCCTCCACTTT
CDR3 protein: CATSRDPPAGTGAPLHF

V gene: TRBV2
J gene: TRBJ2-3
D gene: TRBD1
clone size: -
CDR3 DNA: TGTGCCAGCAGCCGCAGGGGGCCAGGGGGCACAGATACGCAGTATTTT
CDR3 protein: CASSRRGPGGTDTQYF

V gene: TRBV6-4
J gene: TRBJ2-5
D gene: -
clone size: -
CDR3 DNA: TGTGCCAGCAGTGCCGGGGGACTCCAAGAGACCCAGTACTTC
CDR3 protein: CASSAGGLQETQYF

V gene: TRBV6-6
J gene: TRBJ1-4
D gene: -
clone size: -
CDR3 DNA: TGTGCCAGCAGCCCCCGCAGCGAAAAACTGTTTTTT
CDR3 protein: CASSPRSEKLFF

V gene: TRBV7-3
J gene: TRBJ1-1
D gene: -
clone size: -
CDR3 DNA: TGTGCCAGCAGCTCACAGGGAAGGGACACTGAAGCTTTCTTT
CDR3 protein: CASSSQGRDTEAFF

V gene: TRBV2
J gene: TRBJ1-3
D gene: TRBD1
clone size: -
CDR3 DNA: TGTGCCAGCAGCTACAGGGGGCAAAACACCATATATTTT
CDR3 protein: CASSYRGQNTIYF

V gene: TRBV28
J gene: TRBJ2-7
D gene: -
clone size: once
CDR3 DNA: TGTGCCAGCAGTTCCAGGGGCTACTCCTACGAGCAGTACTTC
CDR3 protein: CASSSRGYSYEQYF